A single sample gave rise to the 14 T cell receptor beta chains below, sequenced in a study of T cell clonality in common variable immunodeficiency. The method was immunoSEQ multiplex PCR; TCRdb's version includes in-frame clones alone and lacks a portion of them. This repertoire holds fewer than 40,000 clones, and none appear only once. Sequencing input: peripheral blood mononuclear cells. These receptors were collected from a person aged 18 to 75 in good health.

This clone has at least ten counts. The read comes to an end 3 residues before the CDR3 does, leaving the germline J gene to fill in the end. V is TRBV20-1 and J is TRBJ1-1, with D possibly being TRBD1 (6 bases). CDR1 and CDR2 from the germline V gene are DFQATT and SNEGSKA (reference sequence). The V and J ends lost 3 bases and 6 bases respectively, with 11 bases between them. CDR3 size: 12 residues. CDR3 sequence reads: CSASQGLPEAFF. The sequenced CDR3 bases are TGCAGTGCTAGCCAGGGGCTCCCTGAA.

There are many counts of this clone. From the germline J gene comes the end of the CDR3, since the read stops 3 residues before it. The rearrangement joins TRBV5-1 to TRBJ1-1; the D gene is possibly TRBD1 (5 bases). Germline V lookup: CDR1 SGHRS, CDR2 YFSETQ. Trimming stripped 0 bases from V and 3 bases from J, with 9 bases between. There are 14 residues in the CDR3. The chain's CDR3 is CASSLVAGDTEAFF. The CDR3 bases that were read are TGCGCCAGCAGCTTGGTAGCGGGGGACACTGAA.

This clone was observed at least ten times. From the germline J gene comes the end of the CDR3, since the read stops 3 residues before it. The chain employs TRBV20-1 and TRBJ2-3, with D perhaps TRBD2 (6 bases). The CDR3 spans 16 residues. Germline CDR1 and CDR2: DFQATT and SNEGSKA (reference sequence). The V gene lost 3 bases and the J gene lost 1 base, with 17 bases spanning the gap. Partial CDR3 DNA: TGCAGTGCTAGTCAGGACTATAGGTATGGCACAGATACG. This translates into CSASQDYRYGTDT. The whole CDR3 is CSASQDYRYGTDTQYF.

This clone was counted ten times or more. The covered CDR3 bases are TGTGCCAGCAGCCCCTTACCCTTCCGGACAGGGCGACATGGTTCTAACTATGGC. It encodes CASSPLPFRTGRHGSNYG. The entire CDR3 protein reads CASSPLPFRTGRHGSNYGYTF. The chain links TRBV4-2 to TRBJ1-2, with 8 positions matching TRBD1. The read falls 3 residues short of the CDR3 end, and the missing part is taken from the germline J gene. The CDR3 covers 21 residues. Germline V lookup: CDR1 LGHNA, CDR2 YNFKEQ. With 4 bases clipped from V and 0 bases from J, the junction kept 22 bases outside the gene matches.

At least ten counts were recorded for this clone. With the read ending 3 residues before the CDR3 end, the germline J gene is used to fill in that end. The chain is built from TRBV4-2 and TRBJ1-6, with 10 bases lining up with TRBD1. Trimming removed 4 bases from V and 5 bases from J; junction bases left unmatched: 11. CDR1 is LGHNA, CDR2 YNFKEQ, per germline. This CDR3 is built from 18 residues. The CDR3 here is CASSLQSGTGVDNSPLHF. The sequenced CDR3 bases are TGTGCCAGCAGCCTCCAAAGCGGGACAGGGGTGGATAATTCACCC.

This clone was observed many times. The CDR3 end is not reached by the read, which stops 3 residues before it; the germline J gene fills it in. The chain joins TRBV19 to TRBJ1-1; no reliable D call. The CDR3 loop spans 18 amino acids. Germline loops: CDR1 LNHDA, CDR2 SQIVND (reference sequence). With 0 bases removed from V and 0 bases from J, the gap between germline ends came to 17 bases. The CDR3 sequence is CASSIDPRYRVMNTEAFF. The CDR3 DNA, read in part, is TGTGCCAGTAGTATAGATCCCCGTTATCGGGTTATGAACACTGAA.

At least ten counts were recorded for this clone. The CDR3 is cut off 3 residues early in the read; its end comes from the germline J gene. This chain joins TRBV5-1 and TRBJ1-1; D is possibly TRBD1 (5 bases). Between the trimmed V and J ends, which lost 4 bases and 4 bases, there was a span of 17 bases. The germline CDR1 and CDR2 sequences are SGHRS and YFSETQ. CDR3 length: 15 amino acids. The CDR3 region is CASSLMRGFSTEAFF. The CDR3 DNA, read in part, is TGCGCCAGCAGCCTTATGCGGGGGTTCAGCACTGAA. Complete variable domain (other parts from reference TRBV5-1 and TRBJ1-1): KAGVTQTPRYLIKTRGQQVTLSCSPISGHRSVSWYQQTPGQGLQFLFEYFSETQRNKGNFPGRFSGRQFSNSRSEMNVSTLELGDSALYLCASSLMRGFSTEAFFGQGTRLTVV.

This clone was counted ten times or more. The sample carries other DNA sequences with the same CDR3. Here the CDR3 reads CASSLAGGQVHSGNTIYF. Partial CDR3 DNA: TGCGCCAGCAGCTTGGCGGGGGGGCAGGTCCACTCTGGAAACACC. The rearrangement joins TRBV5-1 to TRBJ1-3; perhaps TRBD1 as D (6 bases). From the germline J gene comes the end of the CDR3, since the read stops 3 residues before it. Germline CDR1 reads SGHRS; CDR2 reads YFSETQ. V was trimmed by 0 bases and J by 0 bases, leaving 16 bases between them. CDR3 length: 18 residues.

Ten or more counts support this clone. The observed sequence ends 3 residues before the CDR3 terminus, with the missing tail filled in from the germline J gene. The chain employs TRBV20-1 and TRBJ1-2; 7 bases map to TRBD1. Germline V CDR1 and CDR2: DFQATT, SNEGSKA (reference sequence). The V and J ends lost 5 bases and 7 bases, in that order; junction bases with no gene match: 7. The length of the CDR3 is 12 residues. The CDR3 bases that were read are TGCAGTGCTGACCGACAGGGAAGTGGC. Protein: CSADRQGSG. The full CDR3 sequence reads CSADRQGSGYTF.

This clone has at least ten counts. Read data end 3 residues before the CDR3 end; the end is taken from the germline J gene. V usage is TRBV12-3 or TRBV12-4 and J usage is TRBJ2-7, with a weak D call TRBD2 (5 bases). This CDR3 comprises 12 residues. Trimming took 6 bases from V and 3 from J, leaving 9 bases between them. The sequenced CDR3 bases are TGTGCCAGCAGGGGCGGGCACTACGAG. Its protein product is CASRGGHYE. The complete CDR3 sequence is CASRGGHYEQYF.

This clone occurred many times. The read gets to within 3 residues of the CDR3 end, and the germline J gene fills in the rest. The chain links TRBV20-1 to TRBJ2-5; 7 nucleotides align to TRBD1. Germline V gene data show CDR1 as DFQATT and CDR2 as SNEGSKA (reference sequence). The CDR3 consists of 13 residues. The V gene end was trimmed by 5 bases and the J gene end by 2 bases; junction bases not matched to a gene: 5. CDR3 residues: CSAHRDSQETQYF. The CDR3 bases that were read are TGCAGTGCTCACCGGGACAGTCAAGAGACC.

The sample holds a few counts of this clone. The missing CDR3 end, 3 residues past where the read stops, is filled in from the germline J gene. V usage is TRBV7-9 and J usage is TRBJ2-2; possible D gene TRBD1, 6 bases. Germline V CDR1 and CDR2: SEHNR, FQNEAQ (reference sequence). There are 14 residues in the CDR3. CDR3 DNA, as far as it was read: TGTGCCAGCAGTAGGGGGAGAACTAATGAAAAG. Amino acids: CASSRGRTNEK. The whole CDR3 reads CASSRGRTNEKLFF.

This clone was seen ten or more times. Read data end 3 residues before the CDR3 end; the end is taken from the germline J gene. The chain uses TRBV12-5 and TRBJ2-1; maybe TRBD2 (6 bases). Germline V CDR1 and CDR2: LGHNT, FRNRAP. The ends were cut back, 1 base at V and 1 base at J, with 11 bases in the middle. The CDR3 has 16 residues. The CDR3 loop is CASGLGIGGSYNEQFF. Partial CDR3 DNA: TGTGCTAGTGGTTTGGGTATAGGAGGGTCCTACAATGAG.

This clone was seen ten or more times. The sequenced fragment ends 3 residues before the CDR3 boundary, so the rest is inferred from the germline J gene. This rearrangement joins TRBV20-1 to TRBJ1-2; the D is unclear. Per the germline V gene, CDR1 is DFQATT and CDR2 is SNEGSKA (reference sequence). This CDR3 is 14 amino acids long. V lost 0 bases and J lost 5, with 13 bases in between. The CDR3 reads CSARDLPGRYGYTF. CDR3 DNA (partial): TGCAGTGCTAGAGATCTCCCAGGAAGGTATGGC.